These 16 T cell receptor beta chains originate from one sample sequenced in a study of regulatory T cells in long-lasting Graves disease. To make TCR beta libraries, researchers used iRepertoire HTBI primers and Arm-PCR of CDR3 regions. TCRdb re-called the multiplex PCR reads through MiXCR, storing one row per CDR3 protein. There are 400,000 to 500,000 distinct CDR3 sequences in the sample; under 15% occur only once, and around 15% lies in the top ten. Time point: newly diagnosed GD, antithyroid drugs for less than 3 months. PBMCs provided the RNA from which the TCR library was made. The same data also contributed to another study, on T cells in Graves' hyperthyroidism and ophthalmopathy.

The sample in question was peripheral blood mononuclear cells (PBMCs), obtained at new diagnosis, from a patient treated with antithyroid drugs. These TCRs come from a woman under 40 with Graves disease.

The chain links TRBV20-1 to TRBJ1-4; D not resolved. The germline CDR1 and CDR2 sequences are DFQATT and SNEGSKA (reference sequence). CDR3 length: 14 amino acids. V was pared by 0 bases and J by 7 bases, with 12 bases between. The CDR3, as DNA: TGCAGTGCTAGAGATACCCGGACGGGTGAAAAACTGTTTTTT. It yields the protein CSARDTRTGEKLFF.

This chain joins TRBV7-9 and TRBJ2-7; 8 positions agree with TRBD2. J was trimmed by 5 bases and V by 1 base; bases with no gene match: 4. Germline values: CDR1 SEHNR, CDR2 FQNEAQ (reference sequence). This CDR3 contains 14 residues. CDR3 amino acids: CASSLDGTRDEQYF. Here the CDR3 DNA reads TGTGCCAGCAGCTTAGATGGGACTAGAGACGAGCAGTACTTC.

Written as DNA, the CDR3 is TGTGCCTGGAGGGGTACAGGGGGCGAAGTTCAGTACTTC. Amino acid sequence: CAWRGTGGEVQYF. The gene calls are TRBV30 and TRBJ2-4, with 9 bases fitting TRBD1. CDR1 GTSNPN and CDR2 SVGIG come from the germline V gene (reference sequence). Unmatched junction bases numbered 8, after V lost 3 bases and J lost 11 bases. The CDR3 extends over 13 amino acids. Together with reference TRBV30 and TRBJ2-4, the CDR3 gives the full variable domain: SQTIHQWPATLVQPVGSPLSLECTVEGTSNPNLYWYRQAAGRGLQLLFYSVGIGQISSEVPQNLSASRPQDRQFILSSKKLLLSDSGFYLCAWRGTGGEVQYFGAGTRLSVL.

This clonotype has a single count. The V call is TRBV20-1, the J call TRBJ2-5; 7 bases match TRBD1. This CDR3 comprises 13 residues. Germline-derived CDR1 and CDR2 are DFQATT and SNEGSKA (reference sequence). The V and J ends lost 5 bases and 3 bases, in that order; junction bases with no gene match: 6. CDR3 bases: TGCAGTGCTCTCGACAGGGTCGAAGAGACCCAGTACTTC. Translated, it gives CSALDRVEETQYF.

This clonotype was seen a few times. V is TRBV12-3 or TRBV12-4 and J is TRBJ1-5; 7 nucleotides agree with TRBD1. Unmatched junction bases numbered 4, after V lost 6 bases and J lost 2 bases. The CDR3 is 14 amino acids. The CDR3 coding sequence is TGTGCCAGCAGACAGGGGCCCGGCAATCAGCCCCAGCATTTT. It yields the protein CASRQGPGNQPQHF.

This clonotype showed up many times. The chain recombines TRBV12-3 or TRBV12-4 with TRBJ2-5; 10 bases fit TRBD1. The CDR3 runs to 15 residues. Trimming at V came to 6 bases and at J to 1 base, leaving 5 bases not matched to a gene. In nucleotides, the CDR3 is TGTGCCAGCAGCGCGGGACAGGGGAGCCAAGAGACCCAGTACTTC. Protein product: CASSAGQGSQETQYF.

This clonotype was recorded many times. V and J are TRBV6-2 or TRBV6-3 and TRBJ2-4, with 11 positions matching TRBD2. Germline CDR1 reads MNHEY; CDR2 reads SVGEGT. The CDR3 sequence is 16 residues long. V trimming: 6 bases; J trimming: 5 bases; junction bases outside the gene matches: 9. This chain's CDR3 is CASSYNPGLAENIQYF. In DNA form, the CDR3 reads TGTGCCAGCAGCTATAACCCGGGACTAGCGGAAAACATTCAGTACTTC.

This clonotype was observed at least ten times. This chain joins TRBV6-1 and TRBJ2-7; no reliable D call. CDR1 is MNHNS, CDR2 SASEGT, per germline. V was cut by 6 bases and J by 2 bases, with 17 bases left in between. This CDR3 is 15 amino acids long. This CDR3 is CASRDLRFTPYEQYF. The CDR3 DNA follows: TGTGCCAGCAGGGACCTCCGGTTCACCCCCTACGAGCAGTACTTC.

The rearrangement links TRBV28 to TRBJ1-2, with D unresolved. The V gene lost 2 bases and the J gene lost 3 bases, with 4 bases spanning the gap. Per germline, CDR1 MDHEN and CDR2 SYDVKM. The CDR3 covers 12 residues. In nucleotides, the CDR3 is TGTGCCAGCAGTTTAATAGACTATGGCTACACCTTC. Protein: CASSLIDYGYTF.

Worth noting for this clonotype: A much bigger clone sits one base away, suggesting this may be a read error. The rearrangement links TRBV12-5 to TRBJ2-1; TRBD2 matches 10 bases. This CDR3 has 14 residues. Germline CDR1 reads LGHNT; CDR2 reads FRNRAP. CDR3 coding DNA: TGTGCTGCCGGGACTAGCGCTTCCTACAATGGGCAGTTCTTC. Translation: CAAGTSASYNGQFF.

A few counts support this clonotype. The V gene is TRBV7-8, the J gene TRBJ2-5; tentatively, D is TRBD2 (5 bases). CDR1 is SGHVS and CDR2 is FQNEAQ in the germline V gene. There are 15 residues in the CDR3. Trimming took 5 bases from V and 3 from J, leaving 16 bases between them. The CDR3 bases are TGTGCCAGCAGCGTCGGGGATATGGGCGAAGAGACCCAGTACTTC. It yields the protein CASSVGDMGEETQYF.

This clonotype was detected only a few times. A read error may account for a junction end that differs from germline. The rearrangement links TRBV4-1 to TRBJ1-4; D is undetermined. There are 13 residues in the CDR3. Germline V CDR1 and CDR2: MGHRA, YSYEKL. In DNA, the CDR3 is TGTGCCAGCAGCCAAGAAGGTTTCGAAAAACTGTTTTTT. Translating it yields CASSQEGFEKLFF.

The V call is TRBV7-9, the J call TRBJ2-4; D ambiguous. The CDR3 has 12 residues. Looked up from germline, CDR1 is SEHNR and CDR2 is FQNEAQ (reference sequence). Deletions cut 5 bases from V and 10 bases from J, with 12 bases between. Written as DNA, the CDR3 is TGTGCCAGCAGCCCCGCCACGTATATTCAGTACTTC. Protein: CASSPATYIQYF.

The chain links TRBV9 to TRBJ2-1, with D possibly matching TRBD2 (6 bases). With 0 bases removed from V and 0 bases from J, the gap between germline ends came to 10 bases. CDR1 and CDR2 from the germline V gene are SGDLS and YYNGEE. This CDR3 has 16 amino acids. CDR3: CASSVGLGSSYNEQFF. Here the CDR3 DNA reads TGTGCCAGCAGCGTAGGGCTCGGGAGCTCCTACAATGAGCAGTTCTTC. Variable domain in full (rest from reference TRBV9 and TRBJ2-1): DSGVTQTPKHLITATGQRVTLRCSPRSGDLSVYWYQQSLDQGLQFLIQYYNGEERAKGNILERFSAQQFPDLHSELNLSSLELGDSALYFCASSVGLGSSYNEQFFGPGTRLTVL.

The chain has TRBV5-1 and TRBJ1-2; TRBD1 matches at 7 bases. With 4 bases clipped from V and 8 bases from J, the junction kept 11 bases outside the gene matches. The CDR3 totals 14 residues. Per germline, CDR1 SGHRS and CDR2 YFSETQ. In nucleotides, the CDR3 is TGCGCCAGCAGCGTCCACAGGGGAGGAGGCGGCTACACCTTC. Protein product: CASSVHRGGGGYTF. Variable domain in full (rest from reference TRBV5-1 and TRBJ1-2): KAGVTQTPRYLIKTRGQQVTLSCSPISGHRSVSWYQQTPGQGLQFLFEYFSETQRNKGNFPGRFSGRQFSNSRSEMNVSTLELGDSALYLCASSVHRGGGGYTFGSGTRLTVV.

This clonotype was counted a few times. The chain employs TRBV12-3 or TRBV12-4 and TRBJ1-2; D gene uncertain. The CDR3 extends over 15 amino acids. The germline V and J ends were trimmed by 5 bases and 2 bases, with 15 bases remaining between them. The chain's CDR3 is CASSPPRQPNYGYTF. The CDR3 DNA reads as TGTGCCAGCAGTCCCCCCCGGCAACCCAACTATGGCTACACCTTC.